This entry lists 23 T cell receptor beta chains sequenced from one sample in a study of blood T cell repertoires in COVID-19. The assay was immunoSEQ multiplex PCR, and TCRdb's table has in-frame clones only and misses some. The sample includes under 250,000 clones, about four fifths seen only once; the top ten take 7.5% to 9%. The sequenced sample consisted of peripheral blood. These receptor sequences come from a woman between 45 and 60 years old with acute or convalescent COVID-19.

The rearrangement joins TRBV7-3 to TRBJ2-2; TRBD2 agrees at 7 bases. With 8 bases clipped from V and 0 bases from J, the junction kept 3 bases outside the gene matches. CDR1 and CDR2 (germline): SGHTA, FQGTGA. The CDR3 covers 14 residues. The CDR3: CASGREPNTGELFF. CDR3 nucleotide sequence: TGTGCCAGCGGGAGGGAGCCGAACACCGGGGAGCTGTTTTTT.

This sequence joins TRBV6-5 and TRBJ2-2; TRBD1 might be the D (6 bases). This CDR3 is 15 amino acids long. Looked up from germline, CDR1 is MNHEY and CDR2 is SVGAGI. V was pared by 6 bases and J by 1 base, with 12 bases between. CDR3 sequence (DNA): TGTGCCAGCAGACAGCCGGGACAGAACACCGGGGAGCTGTTTTTT. Amino acids: CASRQPGQNTGELFF.

The genes are TRBV19 and TRBJ2-7, with D perhaps matching TRBD2 (5 bases). CDR1 and CDR2 from the germline V gene are LNHDA and SQIVND (reference sequence). This CDR3 is built from 12 residues. The V end lost 5 bases, the J end lost 3 bases, and 8 bases lay between the germline ends. The chain's CDR3 is CASSYGGYEQYF. As DNA, the CDR3 is TGTGCCAGTAGTTACGGAGGCTACGAGCAGTACTTC.

This clone has just one count. The chain couples TRBV14 to TRBJ1-2, with a weak D call TRBD1 (5 bases). The germline V gene encodes CDR1 SGHDN and CDR2 FVKESK. V gave up 0 bases and J gave up 8 bases, with 13 bases separating them. This CDR3 has 14 amino acids. The CDR3 nucleotides read TGTGCCAGCAGCCAAGATAGGCCAGGGCAAGGCTACACCTTC. Its translation: CASSQDRPGQGYTF.

The V gene is TRBV5-5, the J gene TRBJ2-5, with 9 bases lining up with TRBD1. Germline CDR1 is SGHKS and CDR2 is YYEKEE (reference sequence). This CDR3 region has 14 residues. With V trimmed by 3 bases and J by 4 bases, 4 bases remained unmatched. The DNA for the CDR3 is TGTGCCAGCAGCTACCTGACAGGGGGAGAGACCCAGTACTTC. Its translation: CASSYLTGGETQYF.

V gene TRBV7-7 combines with J gene TRBJ2-1; 8 nucleotides align to TRBD2. The CDR3 is 15 residues long. Unmatched junction bases numbered 5, after V lost 5 bases and J lost 2 bases. Germline assignment: CDR1 SSHAT and CDR2 FNYEAQ (reference sequence). CDR3 region: CASSPAGEPYNEQFF. The CDR3 DNA follows: TGTGCCAGCAGCCCAGCGGGAGAACCCTACAATGAGCAGTTCTTC.

The chain uses TRBV5-6 and TRBJ1-4; D ambiguous. The length of the CDR3 is 15 residues. Trimming took 3 bases from V and 7 from J, leaving 16 bases between them. The germline gives CDR1 SGHDT, CDR2 YYEEEE. The CDR3 sequence: CASSSGWARAEKLFF. DNA for the CDR3: TGTGCCAGCAGCTCCGGCTGGGCGAGGGCTGAAAAACTGTTTTTT.

V and J are TRBV10-3 and TRBJ2-7; a possible D gene is TRBD2 (6 bases). Trimming left V 3 bases short and J 2 bases short, with 14 bases between. Per germline, CDR1 ENHRY and CDR2 SYGVKD. The length of the CDR3 is 15 residues. In DNA form, the CDR3 reads TGTGCCATCAGTGACCCACTGGAGGGGACCTACGAGCAGTACTTC. This gives the protein CAISDPLEGTYEQYF.

V and J are TRBV28 and TRBJ2-7; no clear D. CDR1 and CDR2 from the germline V gene are MDHEN and SYDVKM. V lost 8 bases and J 3 bases, leaving 11 bases between the germline ends. The CDR3 loop spans 12 amino acids. CDR3 in DNA: TGTGCCAGCCTTGACCGCGGCTACGAGCAGTACTTC. The encoded protein is CASLDRGYEQYF. Drawing the rest from reference TRBV28 and TRBJ2-7, the complete variable domain is DVKVTQSSRYLVKRTGEKVFLECVQDMDHENMFWYRQDPGLGLRLIYFSYDVKMKEKGDIPEGYSVSREKKERFSLILESASTNQTSMYLCASLDRGYEQYFGPGTRLTVT.

The rearrangement uses TRBV9 and TRBJ2-3, with TRBD2 identical over 8 bases. In germline, CDR1 is SGDLS, CDR2 YYNGEE. The CDR3 spans 15 residues. The V gene end was trimmed by 4 bases and the J gene end by 2 bases; junction bases not matched to a gene: 6. The CDR3 coding sequence is TGTGCCAGCAGCCCCCGGACTAGCCCCACAGATACGCAGTATTTT. As protein: CASSPRTSPTDTQYF.

The V and J genes are TRBV25-1 and TRBJ2-7, with D maybe TRBD1 (6 bases). Germline lookup yields CDR1 MGHDK and CDR2 SYGVNS. This CDR3 has 13 residues. Trimming removed 8 bases at V and 3 bases at J, with 14 bases between. The CDR3 coding sequence is TGTGCCAGCGGACGGGACACTGTCTACGAGCAGTACTTC. Its protein product is CASGRDTVYEQYF.

This clone was picked up one time. The V and J genes are TRBV27 and TRBJ2-6, with D maybe TRBD1 (5 bases). Germline CDR1 MNHEY, CDR2 SMNVEV (reference sequence). Trimming cost V 3 bases and J 0 bases, with 9 bases left between them. This CDR3 is built from 16 residues. CDR3 residues: CASSFQTVSGANVLTF. The CDR3 DNA reads as TGTGCCAGCAGTTTTCAGACAGTCTCTGGGGCCAACGTCCTGACTTTC.

This clone was observed once. The rearrangement joins TRBV7-2 to TRBJ2-3; tentative D call: TRBD1 (5 bases). The CDR3 contains 12 residues. V was shortened by 9 bases and J by 0 bases, with 7 bases between the two germline ends. CDR1 and CDR2 from the germline V gene are SGHTA and FQGNSA. The CDR3, as DNA: TGTGCCAGAGGGGCAAGCACAGATACGCAGTATTTT. Protein: CARGASTDTQYF.

The chain combines TRBV5-1 with TRBJ2-2, with D perhaps TRBD2 (6 bases). Germline-derived CDR1 and CDR2 are SGHRS and YFSETQ. The V end was cut by 4 bases, the J end by 5 bases, with 9 bases between. There are 13 residues in the CDR3. This CDR3 is CASSISGTGELFF. Written as DNA, the CDR3 is TGCGCCAGCAGCATTAGCGGTACCGGGGAGCTGTTTTTT.

The gene calls are TRBV3-1 (or the pseudogene TRBV3-2) and TRBJ1-3; no definite D call. CDR3 length equals 13 residues. V was clipped by 0 bases and J by 4 bases, with 4 bases between them. Germline CDR1 LGHDT, CDR2 YNNKEL (reference sequence). The CDR3 sequence: CASSQERGNTIYF. CDR3 nucleotides: TGTGCCAGCAGCCAAGAACGGGGAAACACCATATATTTT.

This clone showed up just a few times. V and J are TRBV7-2 and TRBJ2-2, with TRBD1 matching over 8 bases. With V trimmed by 1 base and J by 8 bases, 9 bases remained unmatched. Germline V gene lookup returns CDR1 SGHTA and CDR2 FQGNSA. CDR3 size: 16 residues. The CDR3 nucleotides read TGTGCCAGCAGCTTAGTGTATGGTGGGACAGGAGGGGAGCTGTTTTTT. This sequence encodes CASSLVYGGTGGELFF.

Here the CDR3 DNA reads TGCGCCAGCACCCGAGCAGGCAATGAGCAGTTCTTC. Amino acid sequence: CASTRAGNEQFF. The chain combines TRBV5-1 with TRBJ2-1, with D unresolved. This CDR3 spans 12 amino acids. Per the germline V gene, CDR1 is SGHRS and CDR2 is YFSETQ. V was cut by 6 bases and J by 6 bases, with 10 bases left in between.

This clone was counted once. J is TRBJ2-3 and V is TRBV28; 8 bases agree with TRBD1. CDR3 size: 16 residues. The germline V gene encodes CDR1 MDHEN and CDR2 SYDVKM. V trimming: 6 bases; J trimming: 3 bases; junction bases outside the gene matches: 11. CDR3 in amino acids: CASRDQGAQGTDTQYF. DNA for the CDR3: TGTGCCAGCAGGGACCAGGGGGCGCAAGGTACAGATACGCAGTATTTT.

This clone is a singleton in its sample. This chain uses TRBV14 with TRBJ2-7; TRBD2 aligns across 7 bases. The CDR3 is 18 amino acids. CDR1 and CDR2 from the germline V gene are SGHDN and FVKESK. The V and J ends lost 4 bases and 3 bases, in that order; junction bases with no gene match: 18. The CDR3 DNA reads as TGTGCCAGCAGCCCCCGTTGGGGGGGAGGGCTAGCGAACTACGAGCAGTACTTC. Protein product: CASSPRWGGGLANYEQYF.

Of note for this clone: Other DNA sequences in the same sample also yield this CDR3. The V and J genes are TRBV29-1 and TRBJ2-2, with 8 bases identical to TRBD2. Germline CDR1 and CDR2: SQVTM and ANQGSEA. The length of the CDR3 is 12 residues. V was clipped by 6 bases and J by 4 bases; unmatched bases: 1. The CDR3 nucleotides are TGCAGCGTGAGCGGGGGCACCGGGGAGCTGTTTTTT. Translation gives CSVSGGTGELFF.

The chain recombines TRBV9 with TRBJ2-7; 7 nucleotides line up with TRBD2. Germline CDR1 SGDLS, CDR2 YYNGEE. V was pared by 0 bases and J by 6 bases, with 3 bases of the junction left unmatched. The CDR3 totals 13 residues. This chain's CDR3 is CASSVGGSTEQYF. The CDR3 nucleotides are TGTGCCAGCAGCGTAGGCGGGAGCACCGAGCAGTACTTC.

Regarding this clone: Other DNA variants within this sample encode the same CDR3. The rearrangement uses TRBV20-1 and TRBJ2-1, with a possible D match to TRBD2 (5 bases). Per germline, CDR1 DFQATT and CDR2 SNEGSKA (reference sequence). The CDR3 is made up of 14 amino acids. Deletions cut 3 bases from V and 4 bases from J, with 13 bases between. The CDR3 coding sequence is TGCAGTGCTAGTCGGAGCGGCCCTTACAATGAGCAGTTCTTC. This gives the protein CSASRSGPYNEQFF.

The chain links TRBV10-3 to TRBJ1-5; 7 nucleotides match TRBD1. The length of the CDR3 is 14 residues. With V trimmed by 5 bases and J by 5 bases, 6 bases remained unmatched. CDR1 and CDR2 (germline): ENHRY, SYGVKD. The DNA for the CDR3 is TGTGCCATCAGTTCCGACAGGGAGTATCAGCCCCAGCATTTT. It yields the protein CAISSDREYQPQHF.